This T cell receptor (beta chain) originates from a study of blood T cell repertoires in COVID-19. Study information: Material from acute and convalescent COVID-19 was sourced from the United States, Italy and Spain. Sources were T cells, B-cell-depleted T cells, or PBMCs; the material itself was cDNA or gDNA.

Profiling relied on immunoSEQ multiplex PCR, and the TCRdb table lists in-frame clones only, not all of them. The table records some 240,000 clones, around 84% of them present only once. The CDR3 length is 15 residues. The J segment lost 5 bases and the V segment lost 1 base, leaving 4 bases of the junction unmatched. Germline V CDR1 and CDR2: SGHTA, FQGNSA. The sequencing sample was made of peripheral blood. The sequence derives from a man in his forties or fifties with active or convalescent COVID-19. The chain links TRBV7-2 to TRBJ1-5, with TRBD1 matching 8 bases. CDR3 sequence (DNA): TGTGCCAGCAGCTTAGGACAGGGGTGGGATCAGCCCCAGCATTTT. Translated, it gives CASSLGQGWDQPQHF.